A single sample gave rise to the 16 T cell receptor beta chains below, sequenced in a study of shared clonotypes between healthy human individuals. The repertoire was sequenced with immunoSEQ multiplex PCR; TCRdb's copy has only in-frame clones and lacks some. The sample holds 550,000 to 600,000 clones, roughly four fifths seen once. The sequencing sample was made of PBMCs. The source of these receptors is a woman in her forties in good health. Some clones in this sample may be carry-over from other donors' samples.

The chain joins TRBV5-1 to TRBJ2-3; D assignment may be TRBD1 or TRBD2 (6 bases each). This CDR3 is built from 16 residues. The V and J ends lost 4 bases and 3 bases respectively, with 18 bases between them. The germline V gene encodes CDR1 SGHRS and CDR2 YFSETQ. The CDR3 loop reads CASSALPGGTTDTQYF. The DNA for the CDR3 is TGCGCCAGCAGCGCCCTGCCTGGGGGGACAACAGATACGCAGTATTTT.

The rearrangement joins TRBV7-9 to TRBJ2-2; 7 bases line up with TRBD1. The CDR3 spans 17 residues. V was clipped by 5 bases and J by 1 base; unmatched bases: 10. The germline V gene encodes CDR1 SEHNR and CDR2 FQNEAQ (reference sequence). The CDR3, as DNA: TGTGCCAGCAGCCAGGGGGAGCGGATACTGAACACCGGGGAGCTGTTTTTT. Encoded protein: CASSQGERILNTGELFF.

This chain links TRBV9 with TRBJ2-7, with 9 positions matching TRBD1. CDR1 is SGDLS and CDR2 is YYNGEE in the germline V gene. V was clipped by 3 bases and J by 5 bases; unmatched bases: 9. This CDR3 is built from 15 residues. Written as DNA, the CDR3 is TGTGCCAGCAGCGCAACCGGACAGGGGTCCCACGAGCAGTACTTC. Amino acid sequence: CASSATGQGSHEQYF.

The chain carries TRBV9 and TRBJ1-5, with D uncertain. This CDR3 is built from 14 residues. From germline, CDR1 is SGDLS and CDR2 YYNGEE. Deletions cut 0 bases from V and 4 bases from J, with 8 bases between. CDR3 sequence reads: CASSVGQINQPQHF. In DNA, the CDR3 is TGTGCCAGCAGCGTAGGCCAGATTAATCAGCCCCAGCATTTT.

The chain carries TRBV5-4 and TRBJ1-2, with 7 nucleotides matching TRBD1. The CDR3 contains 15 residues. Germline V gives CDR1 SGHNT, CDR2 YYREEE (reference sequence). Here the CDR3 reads CATRQGSLSWDGYTF. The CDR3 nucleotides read TGTGCGACTCGACAGGGTTCCTTATCTTGGGATGGCTACACCTTC.

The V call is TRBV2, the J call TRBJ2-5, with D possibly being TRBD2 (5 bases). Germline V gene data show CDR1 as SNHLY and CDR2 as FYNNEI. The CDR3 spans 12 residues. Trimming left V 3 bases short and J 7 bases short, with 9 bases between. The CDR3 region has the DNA TGTGCCAGCAGTGATGTTGGAGGGACCCAGTACTTC. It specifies CASSDVGGTQYF.

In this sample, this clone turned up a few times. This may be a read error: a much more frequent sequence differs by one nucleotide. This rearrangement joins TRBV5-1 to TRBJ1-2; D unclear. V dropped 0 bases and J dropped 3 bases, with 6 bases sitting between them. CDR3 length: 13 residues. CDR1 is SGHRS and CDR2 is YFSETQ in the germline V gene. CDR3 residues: CASSLATDYGYTF. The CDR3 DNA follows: TGCGCCAGCAGCTTGGCCACGGACTATGGCTACACCTTC.

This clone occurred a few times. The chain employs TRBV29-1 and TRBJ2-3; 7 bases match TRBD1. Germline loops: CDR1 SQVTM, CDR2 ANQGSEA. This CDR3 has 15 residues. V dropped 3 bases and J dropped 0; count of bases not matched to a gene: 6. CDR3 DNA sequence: TGCAGCGTTGATCCCGGGACAGAAAGCACAGATACGCAGTATTTT. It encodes CSVDPGTESTDTQYF.

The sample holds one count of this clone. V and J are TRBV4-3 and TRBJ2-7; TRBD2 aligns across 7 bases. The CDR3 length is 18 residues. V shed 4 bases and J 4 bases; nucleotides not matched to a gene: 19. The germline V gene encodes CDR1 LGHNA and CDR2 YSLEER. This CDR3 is CASSRSVQGTREGYEQYF. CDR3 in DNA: TGCGCCAGCAGCCGCTCGGTGCAGGGTACCAGGGAGGGGTACGAGCAGTACTTC.

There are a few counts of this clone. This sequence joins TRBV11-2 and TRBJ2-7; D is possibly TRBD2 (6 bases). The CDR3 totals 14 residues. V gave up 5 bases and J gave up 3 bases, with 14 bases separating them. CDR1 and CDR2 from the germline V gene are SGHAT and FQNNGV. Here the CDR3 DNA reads TGTGCCAGCAGCCCGGGACTCGGGCTCTACGAGCAGTACTTC. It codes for CASSPGLGLYEQYF.

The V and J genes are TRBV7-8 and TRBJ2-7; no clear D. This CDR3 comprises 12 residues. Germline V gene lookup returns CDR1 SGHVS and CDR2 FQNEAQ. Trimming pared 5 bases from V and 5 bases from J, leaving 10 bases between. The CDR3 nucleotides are TGTGCCAGCAGCCCGCGTTCTGACGAGCAGTACTTC. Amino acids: CASSPRSDEQYF.

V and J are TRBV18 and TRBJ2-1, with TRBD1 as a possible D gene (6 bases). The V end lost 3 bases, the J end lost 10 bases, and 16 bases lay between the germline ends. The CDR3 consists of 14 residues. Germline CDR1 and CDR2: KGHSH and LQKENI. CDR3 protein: CASSPQGGDQEQFF. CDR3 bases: TGTGCCAGCTCACCGCAAGGGGGTGACCAGGAGCAGTTCTTC.

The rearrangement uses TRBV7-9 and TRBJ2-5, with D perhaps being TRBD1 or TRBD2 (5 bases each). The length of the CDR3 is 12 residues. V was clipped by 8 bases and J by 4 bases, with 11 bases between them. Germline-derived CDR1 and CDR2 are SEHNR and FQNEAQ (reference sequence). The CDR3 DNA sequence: TGTGCCAGCGCTGGGGCGGGAGAGACCCAGTACTTC. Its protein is CASAGAGETQYF.

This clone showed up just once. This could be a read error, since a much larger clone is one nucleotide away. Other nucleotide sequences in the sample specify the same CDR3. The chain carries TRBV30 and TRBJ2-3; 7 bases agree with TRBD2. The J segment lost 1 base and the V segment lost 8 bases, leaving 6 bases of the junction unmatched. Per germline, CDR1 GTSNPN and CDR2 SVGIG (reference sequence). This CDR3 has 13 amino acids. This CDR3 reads CARSSGGTDTQYF. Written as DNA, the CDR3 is TGTGCCCGGTCTAGCGGAGGCACAGATACGCAGTATTTT.

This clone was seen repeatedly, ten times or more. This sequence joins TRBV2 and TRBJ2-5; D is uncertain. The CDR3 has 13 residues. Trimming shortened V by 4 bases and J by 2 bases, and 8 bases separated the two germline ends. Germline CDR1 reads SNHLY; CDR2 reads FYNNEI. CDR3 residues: CASSAQKQETQYF. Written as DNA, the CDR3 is TGTGCCAGCAGTGCCCAGAAACAAGAGACCCAGTACTTC.

The CDR3 DNA follows: TGTGCCATCAGGCCGGGACAGGGTGTCTACGAGCAGTACTTC. This translates into CAIRPGQGVYEQYF. The rearrangement joins TRBV10-3 to TRBJ2-7; 9 nucleotides line up with TRBD1. The CDR3 contains 14 residues. CDR1 is ENHRY, CDR2 SYGVKD, per germline. V dropped 6 bases and J dropped 3; count of bases not matched to a gene: 6.